This T cell receptor (beta chain) comes out of a study of regulatory T cells in long-lasting Graves disease. Noted time point: newly diagnosed GD, antithyroid drugs for less than 3 months. The TCR library used RNA extracted from PBMCs. Construction of the TCR beta libraries employed iRepertoire HTBI primers in conjunction with Arm-PCR of CDR3 regions. TCRdb processed the multiplex PCR reads anew with MiXCR; each CDR3 protein has one entry. The data show fewer than 650,000 distinct CDR3 sequences, more than 15% seen once. This clonotype was observed many times. V gave up 4 bases and J gave up 5 bases; unmatched junction bases: 13. This CDR3 comprises 17 residues. Germline assignment: CDR1 MDHEN and CDR2 SYDVKM. A further study also used this sample, focusing on T cells in Graves' hyperthyroidism and ophthalmopathy.

This TCR was recovered from a man younger than 30 with Graves disease. The chain combines TRBV28 with TRBJ2-5, with 10 nucleotides matching TRBD1. This material consisted of peripheral blood mononuclear cells (PBMCs), taken at new diagnosis, from a patient treated with antithyroid drugs. CDR3 residues: CASSSARGTGVGETQYF. The CDR3 region has the DNA TGTGCCAGCAGTTCCGCGCGCGGGACAGGGGTTGGGGAGACCCAGTACTTC. Filled out from reference TRBV28 and TRBJ2-5, the complete variable domain reads DVKVTQSSRYLVKRTGEKVFLECVQDMDHENMFWYRQDPGLGLRLIYFSYDVKMKEKGDIPEGYSVSREKKERFSLILESASTNQTSMYLCASSSARGTGVGETQYFGPGTRLLVL.